The 13 T cell receptor beta chains reported below all come from one sample, sequenced in a study of T cell responses to AZD1222 COVID-19 vaccine. The data were produced by immunoSEQ multiplex PCR, yet TCRdb's version contains in-frame clones alone and is incomplete. The repertoire holds under 200,000 clones, with about nine tenths as singletons. The sample here was peripheral blood, taken on day 0 of AZD1222 vaccination. These receptors originate from an adult in good health.

CDR3 DNA: TGTGCCAGCAGCTTAGTCGGGTTTAACTATGGCTACACCTTC. Translated: CASSLVGFNYGYTF. The chain carries TRBV7-2 and TRBJ1-2; D gene unclear. Germline CDR1 is SGHTA and CDR2 is FQGNSA. V was cut by 1 base and J by 1 base, with 7 bases left in between. The CDR3 contains 14 residues.

This chain links TRBV4-3 with TRBJ2-7; D remains unclear. Germline values: CDR1 LGHNA, CDR2 YSLEER. The CDR3 spans 13 residues. V was clipped by 0 bases and J by 1 base, with 4 bases between them. In DNA form, the CDR3 reads TGCGCCAGCAGCCAAGAGGTTTCCTACGAGCAGTACTTC. Its translation is CASSQEVSYEQYF.

Of note for this clone: Distinct nucleotide sequences in the sample also encode this CDR3. This chain joins TRBV29-1 and TRBJ1-1, with D unresolved. Looked up from germline, CDR1 is SQVTM and CDR2 is ANQGSEA. The CDR3 length is 12 residues. V lost 2 bases and J lost 2, with 6 bases in between. CDR3 region: CSVERENTEAFF. DNA of the CDR3: TGCAGCGTTGAACGCGAAAACACTGAAGCTTTCTTT.

The chain links TRBV9 to TRBJ1-2; D remains ambiguous. V was clipped by 2 bases and J by 7 bases, with 12 bases between them. Germline V lookup: CDR1 SGDLS, CDR2 YYNGEE. CDR3 length: 13 residues. Here the CDR3 reads CASSVSREGGYTF. Written as DNA, the CDR3 is TGTGCCAGCAGCGTTTCTAGGGAGGGTGGCTACACCTTC.

In its sample, this clone was seen a few times. V gene TRBV6-1 combines with J gene TRBJ2-7, with D unclear. The CDR3 is 15 residues long. Germline CDR1 is MNHNS and CDR2 is SASEGT. V lost 4 bases, J lost 0 bases, and 13 bases lay in between. CDR3 sequence (DNA): TGTGCCAGCAGTGTAGCAGGACCCAGCTCCTACGAGCAGTACTTC. Protein product: CASSVAGPSSYEQYF.

This chain's CDR3 is CASSVGAVQDGYTF. In nucleotides, the CDR3 is TGTGCCAGCAGCGTAGGGGCAGTACAAGATGGCTACACCTTC. V usage is TRBV9 and J usage is TRBJ1-2; no clear D gene. Trimming took 0 bases from V and 6 from J, leaving 12 bases between them. The CDR3 totals 14 residues. Per the germline V gene, CDR1 is SGDLS and CDR2 is YYNGEE.

This clone occurred a few times. Here the CDR3 DNA reads TGTGCCATCAGGAACAGGGGGGAGGCCAACACCGGGGAGCTGTTTTTT. As protein: CAIRNRGEANTGELFF. This rearrangement joins TRBV10-3 to TRBJ2-2; 8 bases are a match to TRBD1. Germline trimming cut 6 bases from V and 2 bases from J; bases unmatched to any gene: 8. This CDR3 has 16 amino acids. CDR1 is ENHRY, CDR2 SYGVKD, per germline.

The rearrangement links TRBV5-4 to TRBJ1-1; maybe TRBD1 (6 bases). The CDR3 length is 15 residues. V was clipped by 4 bases and J by 2 bases, with 15 bases between them. Germline CDR1 is SGHNT and CDR2 is YYREEE (reference sequence). Here the CDR3 reads CASSRNRAKNTEAFF. CDR3 bases: TGTGCCAGCAGCCGGAACAGGGCCAAAAACACTGAAGCTTTCTTT.

V is TRBV11-2 and J is TRBJ1-2, with D maybe TRBD1 (5 bases). This CDR3 is 15 amino acids long. Per germline, CDR1 SGHAT and CDR2 FQNNGV. Trimming shortened V by 4 bases and J by 5 bases, and 17 bases separated the two germline ends. The CDR3 loop reads CASSSLQGRIYGYTF. The CDR3, as DNA: TGTGCCAGCAGCTCACTCCAGGGCAGGATATATGGCTACACCTTC.

The gene calls are TRBV2 and TRBJ1-1; the D gene is possibly TRBD1 (5 bases). Germline V gene sequence: CDR1 SNHLY, CDR2 FYNNEI. Trimming stripped 5 bases from V and 1 base from J, with 8 bases between. The CDR3 contains 13 residues. The CDR3 DNA sequence: TGTGCCAGCAGTCGGGGGGGGAACACTGAAGCTTTCTTT. Amino acids: CASSRGGNTEAFF. The whole variable domain, filled in from reference TRBV2 and TRBJ1-1, reads EPEVTQTPSHQVTQMGQEVILRCVPISNHLYFYWYRQILGQKVEFLVSFYNNEISEKSEIFDDQFSVERPDGSNFTLKIRSTKLEDSAMYFCASSRGGNTEAFFGQGTRLTVV.

V and J are TRBV28 and TRBJ1-5; D remains ambiguous. Trimming took 6 bases from V and 4 from J, leaving 13 bases between them. Germline CDR1 and CDR2: MDHEN and SYDVKM. The CDR3 loop spans 14 amino acids. CDR3 DNA: TGTGCCAGCAGCCAATTTACAGTTAATCAGCCCCAGCATTTT. Translation gives CASSQFTVNQPQHF.

This chain uses TRBV19 with TRBJ1-1; D might be TRBD1 (5 bases). CDR1 is LNHDA and CDR2 is SQIVND in the germline V gene (reference sequence). With 6 bases removed from V and 0 bases from J, the gap between germline ends came to 8 bases. There are 13 residues in the CDR3. The CDR3 sequence: CASREQVNTEAFF. Written as DNA, the CDR3 is TGTGCCAGTAGAGAACAGGTGAACACTGAAGCTTTCTTT.

J is TRBJ2-7 and V is TRBV27; 8 bases map to TRBD1. V lost 5 bases to trimming and J lost 2 bases; unmatched junction nucleotides: 5. This CDR3 is 14 amino acids long. Germline CDR1 MNHEY, CDR2 SMNVEV (reference sequence). The CDR3 DNA is TGTGCCAGCAGTGCCCGGGACAGGACCTACGAGCAGTACTTC. It encodes CASSARDRTYEQYF.